This record covers a single T cell receptor (beta chain). At one end the junction does not follow the germline gene, possibly because of a read error. This entry comes from a study of human thymus T cells. This table comes from immunoSEQ multiplex PCR, and its TCRdb copy is limited to in-frame clones, with some not included. Of tens of thousands of clones in the sample, 85% to 95% are singletons; the top ten hold around 0.037%. The CDR3 is made up of 18 amino acids. In germline, CDR1 is SGHKS, CDR2 YYEKEE (reference sequence). The source of the thymus tissue was resections taken during corrective heart surgery. Healthy Finnish infants undergoing corrective surgery for congenital heart defects were used as donors.

This receptor was obtained from a girl less than two years old with a congenital heart defect but otherwise immunologically healthy. The chain links TRBV5-5 to TRBJ2-5, with D maybe TRBD1 (6 bases). The source material was thymus tissue. CDR3 sequence (DNA): TGTGCCAGCAGCCAGAGTCGTGTCACAAGGGGGATAATAGAGGCCCAGTACTTC. Translation gives CASSQSRVTRGIIEAQYF.